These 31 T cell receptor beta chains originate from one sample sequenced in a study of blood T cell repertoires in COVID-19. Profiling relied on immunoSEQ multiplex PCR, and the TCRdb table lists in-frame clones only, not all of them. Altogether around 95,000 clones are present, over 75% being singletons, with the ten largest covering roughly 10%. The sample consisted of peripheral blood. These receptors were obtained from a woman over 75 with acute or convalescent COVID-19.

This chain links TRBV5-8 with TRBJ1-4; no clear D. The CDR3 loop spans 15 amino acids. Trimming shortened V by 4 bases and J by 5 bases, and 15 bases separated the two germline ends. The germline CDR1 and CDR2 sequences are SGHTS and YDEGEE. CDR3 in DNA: TGTGCCAGCAGCCGCCCGGATGGGCAGAATGAAAAACTGTTTTTT. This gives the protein CASSRPDGQNEKLFF.

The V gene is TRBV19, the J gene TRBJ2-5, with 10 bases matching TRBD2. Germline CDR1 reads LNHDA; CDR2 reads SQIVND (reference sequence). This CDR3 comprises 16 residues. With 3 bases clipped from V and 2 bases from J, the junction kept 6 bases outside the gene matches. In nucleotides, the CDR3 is TGTGCCAGTAGTATGGGACTTAGCGGGGGGCAAGAGACCCAGTACTTC. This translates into CASSMGLSGGQETQYF. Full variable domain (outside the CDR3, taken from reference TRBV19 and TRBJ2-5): DGGITQSPKYLFRKEGQNVTLSCEQNLNHDAMYWYRQDPGQGLRLIYYSQIVNDFQKGDIAEGYSVSREKKESFPLTVTSAQKNPTAFYLCASSMGLSGGQETQYFGPGTRLLVL.

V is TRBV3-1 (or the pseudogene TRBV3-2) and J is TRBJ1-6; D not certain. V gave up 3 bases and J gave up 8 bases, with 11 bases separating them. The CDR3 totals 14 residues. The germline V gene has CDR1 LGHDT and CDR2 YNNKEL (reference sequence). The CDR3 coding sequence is TGTGCCAGCAGCCACATAGCCGTGGATTCACCCCTCCACTTT. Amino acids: CASSHIAVDSPLHF.

DNA for the CDR3: TGTGCCAGCAGTTTCCAATCAGGGTACGGAAACACCATATATTTT. It is translated as CASSFQSGYGNTIYF. The genes are TRBV28 and TRBJ1-3; a possible D gene is TRBD1 (5 bases). V lost 3 bases, J lost 4 bases, and 13 bases lay in between. The CDR3 totals 15 residues. The germline V gene has CDR1 MDHEN and CDR2 SYDVKM.

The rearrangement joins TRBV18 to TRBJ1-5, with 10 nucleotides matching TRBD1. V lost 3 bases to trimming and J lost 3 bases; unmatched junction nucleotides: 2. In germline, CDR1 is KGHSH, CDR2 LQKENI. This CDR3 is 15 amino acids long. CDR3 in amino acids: CASSPGQGTNQPQHF. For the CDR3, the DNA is TGTGCCAGCTCACCGGGACAGGGGACCAATCAGCCCCAGCATTTT.

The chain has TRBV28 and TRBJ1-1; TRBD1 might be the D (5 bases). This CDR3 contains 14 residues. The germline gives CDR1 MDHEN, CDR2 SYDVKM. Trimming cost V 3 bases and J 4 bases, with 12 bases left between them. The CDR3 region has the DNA TGTGCCAGCAGTTTTCGGGGGTACGGCACTGAAGCTTTCTTT. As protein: CASSFRGYGTEAFF.

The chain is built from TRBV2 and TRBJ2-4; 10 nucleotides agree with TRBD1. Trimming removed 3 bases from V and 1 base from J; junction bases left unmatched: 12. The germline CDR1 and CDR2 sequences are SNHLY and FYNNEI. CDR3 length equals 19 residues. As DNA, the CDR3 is TGTGCCAGCAGTGAGGGGGGGGACAGGGGCCCAGGGGCCAAAAACATTCAGTACTTC. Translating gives CASSEGGDRGPGAKNIQYF.

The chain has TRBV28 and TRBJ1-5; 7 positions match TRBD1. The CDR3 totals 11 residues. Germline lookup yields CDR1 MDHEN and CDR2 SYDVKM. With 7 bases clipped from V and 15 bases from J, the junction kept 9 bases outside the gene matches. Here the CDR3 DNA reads TGTGCCAGCATTTCCAGACAGGGATCGCATTTT. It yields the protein CASISRQGSHF. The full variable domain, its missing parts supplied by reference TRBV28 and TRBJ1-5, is DVKVTQSSRYLVKRTGEKVFLECVQDMDHENMFWYRQDPGLGLRLIYFSYDVKMKEKGDIPEGYSVSREKKERFSLILESASTNQTSMYLCASISRQGSHFGDGTRLSIL.

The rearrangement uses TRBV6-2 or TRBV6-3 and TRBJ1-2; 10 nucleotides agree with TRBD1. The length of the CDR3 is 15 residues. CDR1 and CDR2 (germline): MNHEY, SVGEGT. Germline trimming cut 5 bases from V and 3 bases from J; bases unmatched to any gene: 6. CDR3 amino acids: CASSSPGTGDYGYTF. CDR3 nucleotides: TGTGCCAGCAGTAGTCCCGGGACAGGGGACTATGGCTACACCTTC.

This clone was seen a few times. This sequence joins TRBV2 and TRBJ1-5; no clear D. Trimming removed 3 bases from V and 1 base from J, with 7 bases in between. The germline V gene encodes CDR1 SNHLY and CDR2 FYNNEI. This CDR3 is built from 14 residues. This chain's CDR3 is CASSDTVSNQPQHF. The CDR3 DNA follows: TGTGCCAGCAGTGACACAGTAAGCAATCAGCCCCAGCATTTT.

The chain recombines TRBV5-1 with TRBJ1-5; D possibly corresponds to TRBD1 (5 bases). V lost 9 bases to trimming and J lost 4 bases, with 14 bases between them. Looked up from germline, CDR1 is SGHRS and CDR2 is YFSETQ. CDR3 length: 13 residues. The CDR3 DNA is TGCGCCAACCCCTCATCAGGGAATCAGCCCCAGCATTTT. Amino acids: CANPSSGNQPQHF.

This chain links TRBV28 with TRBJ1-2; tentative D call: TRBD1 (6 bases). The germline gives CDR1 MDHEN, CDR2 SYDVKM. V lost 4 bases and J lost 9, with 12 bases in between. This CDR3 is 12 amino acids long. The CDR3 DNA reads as TGTGCCAGCAGTTCTGGGGGCAGGAGCTACACCTTC. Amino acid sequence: CASSSGGRSYTF.

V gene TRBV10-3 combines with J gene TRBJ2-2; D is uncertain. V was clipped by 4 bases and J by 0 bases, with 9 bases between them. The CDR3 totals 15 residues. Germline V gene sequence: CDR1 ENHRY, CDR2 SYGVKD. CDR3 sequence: CAISAEPANTGELFF. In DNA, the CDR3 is TGTGCCATCAGTGCGGAGCCAGCGAACACCGGGGAGCTGTTTTTT.

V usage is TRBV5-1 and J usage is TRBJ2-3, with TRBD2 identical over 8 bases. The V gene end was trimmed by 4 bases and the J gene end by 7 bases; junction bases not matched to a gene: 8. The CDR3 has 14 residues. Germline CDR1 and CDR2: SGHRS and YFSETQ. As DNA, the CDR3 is TGCGCCAGCAGCGCGAGCGGGGGAGGAAATACGCAGTATTTT. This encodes CASSASGGGNTQYF.

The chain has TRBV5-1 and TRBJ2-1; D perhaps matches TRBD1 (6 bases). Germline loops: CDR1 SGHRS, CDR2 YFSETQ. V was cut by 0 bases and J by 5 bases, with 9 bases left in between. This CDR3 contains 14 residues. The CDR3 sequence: CASSLEQGDNEQFF. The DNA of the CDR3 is TGCGCCAGCAGCTTGGAACAGGGAGACAATGAGCAGTTCTTC.

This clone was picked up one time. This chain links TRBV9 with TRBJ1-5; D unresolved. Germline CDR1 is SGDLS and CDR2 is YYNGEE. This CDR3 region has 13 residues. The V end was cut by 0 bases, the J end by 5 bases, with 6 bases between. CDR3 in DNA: TGTGCCAGCAGCGTAGACACCTATCAGCCCCAGCATTTT. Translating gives CASSVDTYQPQHF.

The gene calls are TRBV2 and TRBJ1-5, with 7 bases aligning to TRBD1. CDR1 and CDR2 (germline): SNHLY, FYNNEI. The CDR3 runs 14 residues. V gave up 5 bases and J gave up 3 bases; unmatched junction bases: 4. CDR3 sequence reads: CASSYRGPNQPQHF. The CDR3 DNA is TGTGCCAGCAGTTACAGGGGTCCCAATCAGCCCCAGCATTTT. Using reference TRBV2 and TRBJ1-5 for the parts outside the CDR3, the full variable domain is EPEVTQTPSHQVTQMGQEVILRCVPISNHLYFYWYRQILGQKVEFLVSFYNNEISEKSEIFDDQFSVERPDGSNFTLKIRSTKLEDSAMYFCASSYRGPNQPQHFGDGTRLSIL.

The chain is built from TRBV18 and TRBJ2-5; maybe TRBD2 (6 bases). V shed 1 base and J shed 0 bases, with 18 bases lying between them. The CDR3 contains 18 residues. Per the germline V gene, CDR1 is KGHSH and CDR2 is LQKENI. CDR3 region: CASSPLTGVKVNQETQYF. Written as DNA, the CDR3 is TGTGCCAGCTCACCACTTACGGGGGTGAAGGTTAACCAAGAGACCCAGTACTTC.

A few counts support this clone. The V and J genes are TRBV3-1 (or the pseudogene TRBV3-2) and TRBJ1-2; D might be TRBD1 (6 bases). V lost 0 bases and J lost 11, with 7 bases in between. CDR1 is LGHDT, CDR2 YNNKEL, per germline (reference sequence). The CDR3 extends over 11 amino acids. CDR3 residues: CASSQEDSYTF. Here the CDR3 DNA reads TGTGCCAGCAGCCAAGAGGACAGTTACACCTTC.

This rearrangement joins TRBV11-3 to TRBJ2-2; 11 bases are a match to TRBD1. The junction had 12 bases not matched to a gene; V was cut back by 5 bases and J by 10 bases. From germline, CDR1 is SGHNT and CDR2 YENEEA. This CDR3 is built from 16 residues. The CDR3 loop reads CASSPSRTGGQEELFF. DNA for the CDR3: TGTGCCAGCAGCCCCTCAAGGACAGGGGGCCAAGAGGAGCTGTTTTTT.

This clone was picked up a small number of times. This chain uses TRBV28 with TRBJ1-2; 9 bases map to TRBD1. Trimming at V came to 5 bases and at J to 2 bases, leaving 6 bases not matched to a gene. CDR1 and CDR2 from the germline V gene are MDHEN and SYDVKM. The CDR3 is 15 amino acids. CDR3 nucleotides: TGTGCCAGCAGTCTTACAGGGGGCCTCAACTATGGCTACACCTTC. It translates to CASSLTGGLNYGYTF.

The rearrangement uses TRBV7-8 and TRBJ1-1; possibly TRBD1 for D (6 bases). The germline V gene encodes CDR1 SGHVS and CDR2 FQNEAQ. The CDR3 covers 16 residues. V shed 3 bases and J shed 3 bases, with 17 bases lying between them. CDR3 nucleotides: TGTGCCAGCAGCTTTGGGGGGGCCCGGGAGGACACTGAAGCTTTCTTT. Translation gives CASSFGGAREDTEAFF. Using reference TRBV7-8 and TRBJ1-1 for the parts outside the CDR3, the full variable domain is GAGVSQSPRYKVAKRGQDVALRCDPISGHVSLFWYQQALGQGPEFLTYFQNEAQLDKSGLPSDRFFAERPEGSVSTLKIQRTQQEDSAVYLCASSFGGAREDTEAFFGQGTRLTVV.

CDR3 DNA sequence: TGTGCCAGTAGTATAGACAGCCCTAGTAATCAGCCCCAGCATTTT. Encoded protein: CASSIDSPSNQPQHF. The V call is TRBV19, the J call TRBJ1-5; no reliable D call. Germline V CDR1 and CDR2: LNHDA, SQIVND (reference sequence). This CDR3 has 15 amino acids. Between the trimmed V and J ends, which lost 0 bases and 4 bases, there was a span of 10 bases.

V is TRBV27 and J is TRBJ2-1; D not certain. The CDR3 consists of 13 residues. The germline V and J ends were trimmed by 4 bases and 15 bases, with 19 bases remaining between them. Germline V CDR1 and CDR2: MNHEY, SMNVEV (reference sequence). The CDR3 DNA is TGTGCCAGCAGTTCCTTCCCTTCCTCGCGGTGGTTCTTC. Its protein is CASSSFPSSRWFF.

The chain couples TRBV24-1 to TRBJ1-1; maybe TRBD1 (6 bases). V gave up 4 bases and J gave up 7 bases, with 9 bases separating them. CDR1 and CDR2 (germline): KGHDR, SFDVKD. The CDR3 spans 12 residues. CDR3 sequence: CATSEGAGEAFF. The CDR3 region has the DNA TGTGCCACCAGTGAGGGGGCCGGTGAAGCTTTCTTT.

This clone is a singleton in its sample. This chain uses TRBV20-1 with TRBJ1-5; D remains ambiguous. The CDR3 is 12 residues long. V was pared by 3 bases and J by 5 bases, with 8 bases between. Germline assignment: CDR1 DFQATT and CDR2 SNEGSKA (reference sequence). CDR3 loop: CSASSGDQPQHF. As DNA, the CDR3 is TGCAGTGCTAGTAGCGGGGATCAGCCCCAGCATTTT.

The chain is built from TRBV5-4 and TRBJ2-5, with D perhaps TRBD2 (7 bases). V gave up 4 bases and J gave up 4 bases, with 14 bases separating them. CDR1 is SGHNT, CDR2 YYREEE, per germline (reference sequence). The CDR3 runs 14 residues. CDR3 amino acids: CASSRWGGAETQYF. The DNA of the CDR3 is TGTGCCAGCAGCCGGTGGGGGGGCGCAGAGACCCAGTACTTC.

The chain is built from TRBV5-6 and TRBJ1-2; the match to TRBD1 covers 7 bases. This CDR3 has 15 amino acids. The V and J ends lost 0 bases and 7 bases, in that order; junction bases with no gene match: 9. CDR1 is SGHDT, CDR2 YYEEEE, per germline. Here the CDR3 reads CASSLGGGQASGYTF. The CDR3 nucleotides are TGTGCCAGCAGCTTGGGCGGCGGACAGGCGTCTGGCTACACCTTC.

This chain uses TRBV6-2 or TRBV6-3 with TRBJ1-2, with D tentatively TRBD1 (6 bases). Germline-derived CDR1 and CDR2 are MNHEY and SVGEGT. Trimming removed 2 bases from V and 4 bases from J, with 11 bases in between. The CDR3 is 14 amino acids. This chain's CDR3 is CASSYGGQAYGYTF. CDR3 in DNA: TGTGCCAGCAGTTACGGGGGACAAGCCTATGGCTACACCTTC.

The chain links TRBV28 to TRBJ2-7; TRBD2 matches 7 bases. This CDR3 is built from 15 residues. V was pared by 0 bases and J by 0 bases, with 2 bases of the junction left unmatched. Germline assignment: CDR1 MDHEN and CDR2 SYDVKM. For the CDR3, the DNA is TGTGCCAGCAGTTTATGGGGGGGGAGCTCCTACGAGCAGTACTTC. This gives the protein CASSLWGGSSYEQYF.

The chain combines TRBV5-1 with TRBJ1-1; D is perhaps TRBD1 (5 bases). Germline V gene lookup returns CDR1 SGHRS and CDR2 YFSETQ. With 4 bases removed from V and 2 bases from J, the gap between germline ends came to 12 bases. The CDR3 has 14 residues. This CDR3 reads CASSGRGYNTEAFF. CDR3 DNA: TGCGCCAGCAGCGGGAGGGGCTATAACACTGAAGCTTTCTTT.